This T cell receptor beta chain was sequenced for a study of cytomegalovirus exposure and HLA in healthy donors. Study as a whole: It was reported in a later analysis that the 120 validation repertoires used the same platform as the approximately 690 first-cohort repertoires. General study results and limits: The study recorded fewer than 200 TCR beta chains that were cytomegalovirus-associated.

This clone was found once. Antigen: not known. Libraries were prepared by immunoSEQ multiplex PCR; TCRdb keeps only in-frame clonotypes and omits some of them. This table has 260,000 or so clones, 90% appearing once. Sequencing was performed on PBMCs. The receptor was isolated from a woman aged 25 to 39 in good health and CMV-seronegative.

The CDR3 nucleotides read TGCAGCGTCGCAAAGAACACTGAAGCTTTCTTT. Its protein product is CSVAKNTEAFF. The chain recombines TRBV29-1 with TRBJ1-1; D is unresolved. The ends were cut back, 6 bases at V and 1 base at J, with 6 bases in the middle. The CDR3 runs to 11 residues. Per the germline V gene, CDR1 is SQVTM and CDR2 is ANQGSEA.